This TCR beta chain is from a study of T cell repertoires in cytomegalovirus infection. The study's findings and limits: HLA-C-restricted TCR beta clonotypes specific for CMV led the ex vivo response.

Regarding this clonotype: Its cognate antigen is unknown. A read error may account for a junction end that differs from germline.

TCRdb reprocessed the reads via MiXCR and lists one record per CDR3 protein. The profile shows around 900,000 distinct CDR3 sequences, roughly 30% of them singletons. The germline gives CDR1 SGHVT, CDR2 SQSDAQ. The CDR3 runs to 15 residues. This clonotype was sampled from a human donor in good health (CMV status not recorded). Some clones in this sample may be carry-over from other donors' samples. This chain connects TRBV7-4 to TRBJ2-7; the match to TRBD2 covers 8 bases. Sequencing was performed on cultured CD8+ T cells from PBMCs, taken from culture after CMV antigen stimulation. The CDR3 region has the DNA TGTCCCAGCAGCCCCCCGGGCGGGGGGTTAGGCGAGCAGTACTTC. This translates into CPSSPPGGGLGEQYF.